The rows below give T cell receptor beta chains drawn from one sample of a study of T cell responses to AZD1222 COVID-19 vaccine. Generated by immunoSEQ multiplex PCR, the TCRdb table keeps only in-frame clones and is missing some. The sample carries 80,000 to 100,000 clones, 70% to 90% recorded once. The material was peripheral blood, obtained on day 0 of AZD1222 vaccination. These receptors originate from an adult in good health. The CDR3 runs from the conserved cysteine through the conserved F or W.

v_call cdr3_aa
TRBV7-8 CASSSSGTGGFQYF
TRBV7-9 CASRDVSPTPYNSPLHF
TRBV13 CASSPTRDVRYTF
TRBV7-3 CASSPRGRVSYEQYF
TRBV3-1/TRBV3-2 CASSQDVTRGAYEQYF
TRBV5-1 CASSLGGVMKNEQFF
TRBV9 CASSVRGGTGFSGNTIYF
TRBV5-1 CASSSTSGGASYNEQFF
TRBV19 CASSLRYDSYEQYF
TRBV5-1 CASSLSPSYEQYF
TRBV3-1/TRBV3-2 CASSQLGFATNEKLFF
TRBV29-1 CSVWTGGSYEQYF
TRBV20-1 CRPLVGDRHF
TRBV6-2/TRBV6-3 CASSSDRGRVRTGELFF
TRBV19 CASSIGTSYGYTF
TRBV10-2 CASSDVGQNYGYTF
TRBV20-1 CSASRDGYTF
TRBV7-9 CASSLEYEQYF